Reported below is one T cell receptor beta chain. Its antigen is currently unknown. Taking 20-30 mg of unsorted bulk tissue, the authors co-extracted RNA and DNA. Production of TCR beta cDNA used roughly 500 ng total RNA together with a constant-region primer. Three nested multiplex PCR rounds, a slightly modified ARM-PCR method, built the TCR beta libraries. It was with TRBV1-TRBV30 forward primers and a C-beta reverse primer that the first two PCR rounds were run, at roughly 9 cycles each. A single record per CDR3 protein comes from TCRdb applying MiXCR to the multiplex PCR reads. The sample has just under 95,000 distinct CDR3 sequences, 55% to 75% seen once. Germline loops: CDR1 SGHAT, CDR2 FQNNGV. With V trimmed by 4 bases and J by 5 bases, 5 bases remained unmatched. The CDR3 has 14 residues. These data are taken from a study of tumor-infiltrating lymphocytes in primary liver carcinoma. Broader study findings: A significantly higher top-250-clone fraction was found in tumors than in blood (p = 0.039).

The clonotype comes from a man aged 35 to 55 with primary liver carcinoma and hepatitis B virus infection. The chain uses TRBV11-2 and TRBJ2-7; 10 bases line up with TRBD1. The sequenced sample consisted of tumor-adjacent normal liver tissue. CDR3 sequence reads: CASSSRTGGDEQYF. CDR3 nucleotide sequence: TGTGCCAGCAGCTCCCGGACAGGGGGGGACGAGCAGTACTTC. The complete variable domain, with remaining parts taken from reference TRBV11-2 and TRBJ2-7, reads EAGVAQSPRYKIIEKRQSVAFWCNPISGHATLYWYQQILGQGPKLLIQFQNNGVVDDSQLPKDRFSAERLKGVDSTLKIQPAKLEDSAVYLCASSSRTGGDEQYFGPGTRLTVT.